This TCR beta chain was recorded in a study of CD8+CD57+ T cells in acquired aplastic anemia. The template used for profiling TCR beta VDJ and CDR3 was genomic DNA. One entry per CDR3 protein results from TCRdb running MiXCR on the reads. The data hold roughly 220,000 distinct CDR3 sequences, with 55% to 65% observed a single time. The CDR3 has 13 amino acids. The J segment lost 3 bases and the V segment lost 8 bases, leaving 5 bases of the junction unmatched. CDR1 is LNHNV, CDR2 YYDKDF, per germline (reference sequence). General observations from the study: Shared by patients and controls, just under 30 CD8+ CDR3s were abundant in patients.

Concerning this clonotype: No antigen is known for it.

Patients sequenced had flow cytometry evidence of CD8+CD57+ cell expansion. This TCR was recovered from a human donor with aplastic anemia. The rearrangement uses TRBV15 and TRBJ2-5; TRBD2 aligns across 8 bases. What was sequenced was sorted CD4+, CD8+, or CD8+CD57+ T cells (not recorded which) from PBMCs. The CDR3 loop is CATSLAGKETQYF. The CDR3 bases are TGTGCCACCTCGCTAGCGGGTAAAGAGACCCAGTACTTC.